Listed here are 5 T cell receptor beta chains from one sample, sequenced in a study of T-cell reconstitution after alpha-beta-depleted transplantation in children. Unique molecular identifiers were incorporated when the TCRbeta library was constructed. Via MiXCR, TCRdb re-called the PCR reads, giving one row per CDR3 protein. Of around 490,000 distinct CDR3 sequences listed, about 10% were seen once; the top ten hold 14%. The specimen comprised PBMCs, mostly from graft donor cells, sampled 180 days after TCRalphabeta/CD19-depleted stem cell transplant. These TCRs come from a female patient younger than 10 who had a stem cell transplant for aplastic anemia, so the T cells may come from the graft donor.

The chain recombines TRBV24-1 with TRBJ2-3; TRBD1 agrees at 11 bases. Germline CDR1 KGHDR, CDR2 SFDVKD. The CDR3 is 16 residues long. V dropped 4 bases and J dropped 3; count of bases not matched to a gene: 5. The CDR3 protein is CATSDQDRGLTDTQYF. The CDR3 DNA sequence: TGTGCCACCAGTGACCAGGACAGGGGGCTGACAGATACGCAGTATTTT.

The sample holds many counts of this clonotype. The chain is built from TRBV10-3 and TRBJ1-1; D not certain. V lost 4 bases and J 0 bases, leaving 3 bases between the germline ends. The CDR3 length is 12 residues. Per germline, CDR1 ENHRY and CDR2 SYGVKD. DNA for the CDR3: TGTGCCATCAGTGCCATGAACACTGAAGCTTTCTTT. It translates to CAISAMNTEAFF.

This clonotype was observed at least ten times. This chain links TRBV20-1 with TRBJ2-7; 12 bases are shared with TRBD1. This CDR3 is 14 amino acids long. V trimming: 7 bases; J trimming: 7 bases; junction bases outside the gene matches: 11. Germline V CDR1 and CDR2: DFQATT, SNEGSKA (reference sequence). CDR3 in amino acids: CSVLPGQGAGEQYV. The CDR3 coding sequence is TGCAGTGTTTTACCGGGACAGGGGGCGGGAGAGCAGTACGTC.

V gene TRBV29-1 combines with J gene TRBJ1-2; 10 nucleotides match TRBD1. J gave up 4 bases and V 4 bases, and 3 bases lay outside the gene matches. In germline, CDR1 is SQVTM, CDR2 ANQGSEA. The CDR3 is made up of 13 amino acids. The CDR3 reads CSVVRTGGYGYTF. The DNA of the CDR3 is TGCAGCGTTGTAAGGACAGGGGGCTATGGCTACACCTTC.

The J gene is TRBJ2-5, the V gene TRBV5-4; D gene unclear. Looked up from germline, CDR1 is SGHNT and CDR2 is YYREEE (reference sequence). The CDR3 length is 16 residues. Trimming removed 3 bases at V and 0 bases at J, with 15 bases between. The DNA for the CDR3 is TGTGCCAGCAGCTCCCGTTTGACTGCGTACCAAGAGACCCAGTACTTC. Amino acids: CASSSRLTAYQETQYF.